This T cell receptor beta chain was retrieved from a study of OX40 agonist ivuxolimab in advanced cancers. Trimming took off 1 base at V and 5 bases at J, with 16 bases between the two ends. Looked up from germline, CDR1 is SGDLS and CDR2 is YYNGEE. The CDR3 totals 15 residues. Patients who had autoimmune disease history or got systemic immunosuppression were left out. With regard to this clone: No antigen is known for it.

Study-level results: Certain nonresponders additionally had low normalized T-cell clonal expansion. At 0.1 to 3.0 mg/kg, clonal expansion of CD4+ and CD8+ blood T cells had occurred by week 6. Undetermined was the antigen specificity of the expanded peripheral T cells.

Libraries were prepared by immunoSEQ multiplex PCR; TCRdb keeps only in-frame clonotypes and omits some of them. The sample has about 81,000 clones, about 93% seen once. The material sequenced was CD4+ or CD8+ T cells sorted from blood, taken in a trial of the OX40 agonist ivuxolimab. The receptor was isolated from an adult with an advanced solid tumor such as melanoma, head and neck, liver or kidney cancer. The rearrangement uses TRBV9 and TRBJ2-7, with a possible D match to TRBD2 (6 bases). This chain's CDR3 is CASSVWGVSFDEQYF. DNA of the CDR3: TGTGCCAGCAGCGTATGGGGGGTTAGCTTCGACGAGCAGTACTTC.